This T cell receptor (beta chain) was retrieved from a study of cytomegalovirus exposure and HLA in healthy donors. Study-wide results and limits: CMV serostatus was the sole immune exposure data available. One cluster of highly shared sequence variants probably arose as a sequencing artifact.

Turning to this clone: Antigen unknown.

With 2 bases removed from V and 6 bases from J, the gap between germline ends came to 16 bases. The CDR3 contains 15 residues. Per germline, CDR1 SGHTA and CDR2 FQGNSA. PCR primers comprised 60 Vbeta and 13 Jbeta primers. Generated by immunoSEQ multiplex PCR, the TCRdb table keeps only in-frame clones and is missing some. The table shows over 250,000 clones, with roughly 90% occurring only once. The clonotype was recovered from a man between 40 and 49 years old in good health and CMV-seropositive. The sequencing sample was made of PBMCs. The V gene is TRBV7-2, the J gene TRBJ1-1, with D possibly being TRBD1 (5 bases). In DNA form, the CDR3 reads TGTGCCAGCAGCTTAACCGCGGTGGAGGGGTCTGAAGCTTTCTTT. This gives the protein CASSLTAVEGSEAFF.